These 7 T cell receptor beta chains were all obtained from the same sample, sequenced in a study of identical twins. TCRdb independently ran MiXCR on the 5' RACE reads; one entry per CDR3 protein. The repertoire holds roughly 1,500,000 distinct CDR3 sequences, 25% to 35% seen once, with about 0.27% in the top ten. Sequenced input: cord blood. Every receptor here comes from a newborn girl in good health.

The rearrangement links TRBV20-1 to TRBJ1-5, with TRBD1 as a possible D gene (6 bases). Germline CDR1 is DFQATT and CDR2 is SNEGSKA (reference sequence). Between the trimmed V and J ends, which lost 2 bases and 1 base, there was a span of 12 bases. CDR3 length: 15 amino acids. The DNA of the CDR3 is TGCAGTGCTAGATGGGGGCCTAAGAGCAATCAGCCCCAGCATTTT. It is translated as CSARWGPKSNQPQHF.

There are many counts of this clonotype. The chain employs TRBV4-1 and TRBJ2-1; D remains ambiguous. The V gene's germline CDR1 is MGHRA and CDR2 YSYEKL. The CDR3 sequence is 15 residues long. Trimming stripped 0 bases from V and 0 bases from J, with 6 bases between. CDR3 DNA: TGCGCCAGCAGCCAAGACATTAGCTCCTACAATGAGCAGTTCTTC. Translated: CASSQDISSYNEQFF.

This clonotype has a handful of counts. V is TRBV9 and J is TRBJ2-1; 9 bases are a match to TRBD1. Germline CDR1 is SGDLS and CDR2 is YYNGEE. The CDR3 extends over 15 amino acids. Germline trimming cut 1 base from V and 5 bases from J; bases unmatched to any gene: 4. CDR3 loop: CASSVKRDRDNEQFF. CDR3 sequence (DNA): TGTGCCAGCAGCGTAAAGCGGGACAGGGACAATGAGCAGTTCTTC. The variable domain in full, completed from reference TRBV9 and TRBJ2-1, reads DSGVTQTPKHLITATGQRVTLRCSPRSGDLSVYWYQQSLDQGLQFLIQYYNGEERAKGNILERFSAQQFPDLHSELNLSSLELGDSALYFCASSVKRDRDNEQFFGPGTRLTVL.

Only a few counts were recorded for this clonotype. J is TRBJ1-1 and V is TRBV29-1; 8 nucleotides line up with TRBD1. CDR1 and CDR2 from the germline V gene are SQVTM and ANQGSEA. Trimming at V came to 0 bases and at J to 5 bases, leaving 17 bases not matched to a gene. CDR3 length: 18 amino acids. CDR3 amino acids: CSVEDIGRTGTFGTEAFF. CDR3 coding DNA: TGCAGCGTTGAAGATATAGGCAGGACAGGGACCTTCGGGACTGAAGCTTTCTTT.

This chain links TRBV20-1 with TRBJ1-6; no clear D gene. Germline CDR1 is DFQATT and CDR2 is SNEGSKA (reference sequence). This CDR3 region has 13 residues. With 1 base removed from V and 9 bases from J, the gap between germline ends came to 10 bases. This CDR3 reads CSARGGSISPLHF. The CDR3 bases are TGCAGTGCTAGAGGTGGATCCATTTCACCCCTCCACTTT.

The chain combines TRBV18 with TRBJ2-2; D unclear. Germline CDR1 reads KGHSH; CDR2 reads LQKENI. V lost 4 bases, J lost 0 bases, and 9 bases lay in between. The CDR3 contains 15 residues. CDR3 DNA sequence: TGTGCCAGCTCACAGAAAAGGGCGAACACCGGGGAGCTGTTTTTT. Protein sequence: CASSQKRANTGELFF.

This clonotype showed up just a few times. The rearrangement joins TRBV20-1 to TRBJ2-7; 9 bases match TRBD2. Germline CDR1 and CDR2: DFQATT and SNEGSKA (reference sequence). The CDR3 runs to 15 residues. V gave up 3 bases and J gave up 2 bases; unmatched junction bases: 8. The CDR3 loop is CSARWSGRNPYEQYF. CDR3 DNA: TGCAGTGCTAGGTGGAGCGGGAGGAATCCCTACGAGCAGTACTTC.